This TCR beta chain was recovered during a study of blood T cell repertoires in COVID-19. Sequenced by immunoSEQ multiplex PCR; TCRdb stores in-frame clones only, minus some. The sample lists about 210,000 clones; roughly 80% were seen once. This CDR3 contains 15 residues. V was clipped by 8 bases and J by 2 bases; unmatched bases: 4. Germline V gives CDR1 LNHDA, CDR2 SQIVND (reference sequence). V is TRBV19 and J is TRBJ2-6, with 9 bases fitting TRBD1. Sequences were obtained from peripheral blood. The origin of this receptor is a woman aged 40 to 50 with active or convalescent COVID-19. The CDR3 coding sequence is TGTGCCAGTTTAACAGGGGGCGCTGGGGCCAACGTCCTGACTTTC. This encodes CASLTGGAGANVLTF. The full variable domain, its missing parts supplied by reference TRBV19 and TRBJ2-6, is DGGITQSPKYLFRKEGQNVTLSCEQNLNHDAMYWYRQDPGQGLRLIYYSQIVNDFQKGDIAEGYSVSREKKESFPLTVTSAQKNPTAFYLCASLTGGAGANVLTFGAGSRLTVL.